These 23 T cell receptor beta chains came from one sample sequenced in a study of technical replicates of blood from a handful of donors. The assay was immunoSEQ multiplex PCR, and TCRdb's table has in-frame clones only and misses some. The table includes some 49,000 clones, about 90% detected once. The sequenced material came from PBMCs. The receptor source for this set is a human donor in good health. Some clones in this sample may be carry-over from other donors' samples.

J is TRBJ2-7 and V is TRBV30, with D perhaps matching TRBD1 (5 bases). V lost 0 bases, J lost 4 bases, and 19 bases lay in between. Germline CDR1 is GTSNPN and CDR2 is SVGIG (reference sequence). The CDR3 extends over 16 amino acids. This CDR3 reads CAWSVRGQTPIYEQYF. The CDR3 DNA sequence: TGTGCCTGGAGTGTACGAGGACAAACGCCAATTTACGAGCAGTACTTC.

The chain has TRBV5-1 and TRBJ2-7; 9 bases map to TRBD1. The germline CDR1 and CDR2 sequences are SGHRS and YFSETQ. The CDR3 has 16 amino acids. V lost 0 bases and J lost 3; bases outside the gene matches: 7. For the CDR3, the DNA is TGCGCCAGCAGCTTGGCCTGGGGGACAGGGAACTACGAGCAGTACTTC. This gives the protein CASSLAWGTGNYEQYF.

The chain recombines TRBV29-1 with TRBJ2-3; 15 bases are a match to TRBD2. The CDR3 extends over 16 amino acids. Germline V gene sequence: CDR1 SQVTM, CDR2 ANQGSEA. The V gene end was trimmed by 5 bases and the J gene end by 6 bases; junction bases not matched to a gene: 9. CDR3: CSVRGLAGGPWDTQYF. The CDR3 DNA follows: TGCAGCGTTCGCGGACTAGCGGGGGGGCCATGGGATACGCAGTATTTT.

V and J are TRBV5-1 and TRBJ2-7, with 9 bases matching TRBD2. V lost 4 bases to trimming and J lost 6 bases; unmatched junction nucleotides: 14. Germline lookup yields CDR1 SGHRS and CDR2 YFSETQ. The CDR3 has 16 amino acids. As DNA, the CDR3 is TGCGCCAGCAGCCCCGTGAGAGGTAGCGGGGGTGGCGAGCAGTACTTC. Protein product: CASSPVRGSGGGEQYF. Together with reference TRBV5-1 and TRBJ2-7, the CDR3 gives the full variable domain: KAGVTQTPRYLIKTRGQQVTLSCSPISGHRSVSWYQQTPGQGLQFLFEYFSETQRNKGNFPGRFSGRQFSNSRSEMNVSTLELGDSALYLCASSPVRGSGGGEQYFGPGTRLTVT.

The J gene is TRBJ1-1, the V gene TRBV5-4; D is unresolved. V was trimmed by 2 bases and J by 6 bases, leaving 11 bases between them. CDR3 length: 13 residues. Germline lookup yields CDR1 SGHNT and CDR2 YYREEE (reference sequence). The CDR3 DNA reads TGTGCCAGCAGCTTAAGCCGGAGCGCTGAAGCTTTCTTT. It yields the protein CASSLSRSAEAFF.

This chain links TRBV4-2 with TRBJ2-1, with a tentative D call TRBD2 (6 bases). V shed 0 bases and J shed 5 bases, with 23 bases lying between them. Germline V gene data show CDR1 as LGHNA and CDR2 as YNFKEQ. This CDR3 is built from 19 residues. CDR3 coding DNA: TGTGCCAGCAGCCAAGAAGCTAGCGCACAAACAACGTCCCACAATGAGCAGTTCTTC. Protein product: CASSQEASAQTTSHNEQFF.

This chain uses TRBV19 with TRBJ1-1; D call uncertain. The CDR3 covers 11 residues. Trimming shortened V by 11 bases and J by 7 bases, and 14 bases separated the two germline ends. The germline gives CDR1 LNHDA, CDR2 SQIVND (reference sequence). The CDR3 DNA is TGTGCCTCCCAGGCCGGGGTTGAAGCTTTCTTT. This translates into CASQAGVEAFF.

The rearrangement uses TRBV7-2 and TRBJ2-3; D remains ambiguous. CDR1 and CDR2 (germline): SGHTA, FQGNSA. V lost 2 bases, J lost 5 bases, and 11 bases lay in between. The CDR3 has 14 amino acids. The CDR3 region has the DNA TGTGCCAGCAGCTTAAATTCGGGTGGAGATACGCAGTATTTT. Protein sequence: CASSLNSGGDTQYF.

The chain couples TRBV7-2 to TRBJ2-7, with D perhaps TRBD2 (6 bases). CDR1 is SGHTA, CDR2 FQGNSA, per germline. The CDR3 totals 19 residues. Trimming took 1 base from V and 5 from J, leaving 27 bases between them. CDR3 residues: CASSLELGGISLRSHEQYF. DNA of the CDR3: TGTGCCAGCAGCTTAGAGCTTGGGGGGATTAGTCTGAGGAGTCACGAGCAGTACTTC.

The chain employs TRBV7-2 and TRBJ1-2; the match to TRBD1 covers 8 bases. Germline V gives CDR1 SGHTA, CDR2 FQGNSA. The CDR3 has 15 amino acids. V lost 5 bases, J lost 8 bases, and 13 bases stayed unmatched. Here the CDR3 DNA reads TGTGCCAGCAGCACAGGGGGGCAGGGGGTTGGAGGCTACACCTTC. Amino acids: CASSTGGQGVGGYTF.

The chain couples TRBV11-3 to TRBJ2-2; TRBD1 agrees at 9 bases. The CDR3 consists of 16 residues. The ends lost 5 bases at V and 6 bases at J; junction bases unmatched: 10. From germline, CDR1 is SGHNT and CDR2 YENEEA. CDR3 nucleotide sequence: TGTGCCAGCAGCGCTCACAGGGGGCGGATGGCCGGGGAGCTGTTTTTT. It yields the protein CASSAHRGRMAGELFF.

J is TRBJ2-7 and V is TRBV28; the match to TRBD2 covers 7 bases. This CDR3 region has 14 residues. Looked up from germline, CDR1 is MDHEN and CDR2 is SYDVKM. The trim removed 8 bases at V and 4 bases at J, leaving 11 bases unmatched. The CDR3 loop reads CASRDGGSAYEQYF. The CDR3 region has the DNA TGTGCCAGCCGAGACGGCGGGAGTGCTTACGAGCAGTACTTC.

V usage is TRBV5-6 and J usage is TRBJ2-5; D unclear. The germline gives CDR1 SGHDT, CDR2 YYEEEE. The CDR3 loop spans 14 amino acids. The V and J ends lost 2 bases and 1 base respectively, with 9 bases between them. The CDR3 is CASSFEQVQETQYF. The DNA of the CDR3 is TGTGCCAGCAGCTTTGAGCAGGTCCAAGAGACCCAGTACTTC. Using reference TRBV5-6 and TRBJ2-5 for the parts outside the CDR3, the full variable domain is DAGVTQSPTHLIKTRGQQVTLRCSPKSGHDTVSWYQQALGQGPQFIFQYYEEEERQRGNFPDRFSGHQFPNYSSELNVNALLLGDSALYLCASSFEQVQETQYFGPGTRLLVL.

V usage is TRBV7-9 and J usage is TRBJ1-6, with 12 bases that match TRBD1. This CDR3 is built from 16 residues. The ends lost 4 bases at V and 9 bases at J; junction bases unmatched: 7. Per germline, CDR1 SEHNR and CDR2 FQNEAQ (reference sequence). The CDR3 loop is CASSSGTGGGSSPLHF. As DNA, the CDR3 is TGTGCCAGCAGCTCCGGGACAGGGGGCGGAAGTTCACCCCTCCACTTT.

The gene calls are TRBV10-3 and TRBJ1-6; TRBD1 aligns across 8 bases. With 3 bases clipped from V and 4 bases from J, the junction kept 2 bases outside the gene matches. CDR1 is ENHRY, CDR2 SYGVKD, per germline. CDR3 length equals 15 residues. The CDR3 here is CAISEQGGYNSPLHF. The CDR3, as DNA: TGTGCCATCAGTGAACAGGGGGGTTATAATTCACCCCTCCACTTT.

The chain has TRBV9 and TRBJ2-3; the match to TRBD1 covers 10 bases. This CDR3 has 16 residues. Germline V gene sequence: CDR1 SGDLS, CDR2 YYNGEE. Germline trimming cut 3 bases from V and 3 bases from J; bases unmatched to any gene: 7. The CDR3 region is CASSALGTGVTDTQYF. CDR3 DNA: TGTGCCAGCAGCGCCTTAGGGACAGGGGTTACAGATACGCAGTATTTT.

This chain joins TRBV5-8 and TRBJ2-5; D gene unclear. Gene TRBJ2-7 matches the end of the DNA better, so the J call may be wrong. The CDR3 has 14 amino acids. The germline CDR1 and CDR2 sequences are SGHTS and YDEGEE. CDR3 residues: CASSLDGSSYEQYF. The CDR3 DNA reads TGTGCCAGCAGCTTGGATGGTTCATCCTACGAGCAGTACTTC.

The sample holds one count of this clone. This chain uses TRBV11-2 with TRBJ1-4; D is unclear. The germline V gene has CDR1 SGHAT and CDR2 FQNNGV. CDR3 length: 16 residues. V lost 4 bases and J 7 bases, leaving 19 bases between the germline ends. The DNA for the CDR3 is TGTGCCAGCAGCTCTGGTGAGGCCGGATTTGGTGAAAAACTGTTTTTT. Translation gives CASSSGEAGFGEKLFF.

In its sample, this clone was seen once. DNA of the CDR3: TGTGCCAGCAGCTTAGTTGGGACAGCCGGGTATTTT. Translation gives CASSLVGTAGYF. The chain couples TRBV7-2 to TRBJ1-3, with 7 bases lining up with TRBD1. Looked up from germline, CDR1 is SGHTA and CDR2 is FQGNSA. The J segment lost 16 bases and the V segment lost 1 base, leaving 7 bases of the junction unmatched. The CDR3 loop spans 12 amino acids. The full variable domain, in which reference TRBV7-2 and TRBJ1-3 provide the parts outside the CDR3, is GAGVSQSPSNKVTEKGKDVELRCDPISGHTALYWYRQSLGQGLEFLIYFQGNSAPDKSGLPSDRFSAERTGGSVSTLTIQRTQQEDSAVYLCASSLVGTAGYFGEGSWLTVV.

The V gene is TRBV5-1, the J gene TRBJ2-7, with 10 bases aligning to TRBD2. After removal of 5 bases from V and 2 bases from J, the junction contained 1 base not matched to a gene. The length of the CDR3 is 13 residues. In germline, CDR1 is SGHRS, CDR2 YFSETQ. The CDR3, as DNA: TGCGCCAGCAGACTAGCGGGGACCTACGAGCAGTACTTC. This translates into CASRLAGTYEQYF.

CDR3 DNA: TGCGCCAGCAGCCAAGACAGGGGAGGGCAGGAGACCCAGTACTTC. It encodes CASSQDRGGQETQYF. The V and J genes are TRBV4-3 and TRBJ2-5; maybe TRBD2 (7 bases). Deletions cut 0 bases from V and 5 bases from J, with 13 bases between. Looked up from germline, CDR1 is LGHNA and CDR2 is YSLEER. This CDR3 has 15 amino acids.

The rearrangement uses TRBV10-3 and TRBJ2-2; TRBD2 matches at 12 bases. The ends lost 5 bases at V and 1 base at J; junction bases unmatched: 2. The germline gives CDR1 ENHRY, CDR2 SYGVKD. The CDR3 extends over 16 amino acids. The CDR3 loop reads CAISTGLAGNTGELFF. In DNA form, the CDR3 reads TGTGCCATCAGTACGGGACTAGCGGGGAACACCGGGGAGCTGTTTTTT.

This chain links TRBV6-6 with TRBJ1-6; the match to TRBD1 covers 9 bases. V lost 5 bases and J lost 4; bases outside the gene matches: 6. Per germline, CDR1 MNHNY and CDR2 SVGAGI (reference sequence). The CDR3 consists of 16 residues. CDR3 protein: CASSAGQGSYNSPLHF. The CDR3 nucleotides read TGTGCCAGCAGTGCCGGACAGGGGTCATATAATTCACCCCTCCACTTT.